Listed below are T cell receptor beta chains from one sample, sequenced in a study of T cells in Graves' hyperthyroidism and ophthalmopathy. TCRdb analysed the multiplex PCR reads with MiXCR anew, one entry per CDR3 protein. The sample consists of around 530,000 distinct CDR3 sequences, roughly a sixth of them appearing once. Source material: blood. These receptors were collected from a woman aged 18-29 years with Graves' ophthalmopathy. The CDR3 runs from the conserved cysteine through the conserved F or W. A D gene is named only where the DNA matches it firmly. Some rows mark clone size as missing; the rest say once, few, many or name a class of expanded clone.

d_call	v_call	j_call	clone_size	cdr3_aa	cdr3_nt
.	TRBV5-1	TRBJ1-1	many	CASQRGRSLVDTEAFF	TGCGCCAGCCAAAGGGGACGGTCCCTTGTGGACACTGAAGCTTTCTTT
.	TRBV20-1	TRBJ2-3	.	CSARGSTDTQYF	TGCAGTGCTAGGGGCAGCACAGATACGCAGTATTTT
TRBD2	TRBV5-4	TRBJ2-3	.	CASSSGLAGTYTDTQYF	TGTGCCAGCAGCTCGGGACTAGCGGGGACGTACACAGATACGCAGTATTTT
.	TRBV6-1	TRBJ2-1	.	CASPRGEYQFF	TGTGCCTCCCCAAGGGGGGAGTATCAGTTCTTC
TRBD1	TRBV4-1	TRBJ1-1	few	CASSQATGVYKTAFF	TGCGCCAGCAGCCAAGCTACAGGGGTATACAAAACAGCTTTCTTT
TRBD1	TRBV2	TRBJ1-1	.	CASSRQGGGRTEAFF	TGTGCCAGCAGCCGACAGGGAGGTGGGCGCACTGAAGCTTTCTTT
TRBD1	TRBV6-2/TRBV6-3	TRBJ2-7	many	CASSYSGQGAYEQYF	TGTGCCAGCAGTTACTCGGGACAGGGGGCCTACGAGCAGTACTTC
.	TRBV20-1	TRBJ1-5	many	CSARLGDQPQHF	TGCAGTGCTAGATTGGGTGATCAGCCCCAGCATTTT
.	TRBV7-9	TRBJ2-7	few	CASSFHPDHSDTYEQYF	TGTGCCAGCAGCTTTCATCCGGACCACTCCGACACCTACGAGCAGTACTTC
.	TRBV18	TRBJ2-3	many	CASSRGADTQYF	TGTGCCAGCTCACGGGGCGCAGATACGCAGTATTTT
TRBD1	TRBV12-5	TRBJ2-2	.	CASGLRPPGQPTGELFF	TGTGCTAGTGGTTTGAGACCCCCGGGACAGCCGACCGGGGAGCTGTTTTTT
TRBD1	TRBV9	TRBJ2-3	.	CASSRDSDSTDTQYF	TGTGCCAGCAGCCGGGACAGCGATAGCACAGATACGCAGTATTTT
TRBD1	TRBV7-2	TRBJ2-1	.	CASSRSGQGPNEQFF	TGCGCCAGCAGCCGCTCGGGACAGGGGCCGAATGAGCAGTTCTTC
.	TRBV7-3	TRBJ2-2	many	CASSLSRSTGELFF	TGTGCCAGCAGCTTAAGTCGTTCCACCGGGGAGCTGTTTTTT
TRBD1	TRBV6-5	TRBJ1-2	.	CASSYLSPISPQGQNYGYTF	TGTGCCAGCAGTTACTTATCTCCCATCTCCCCACAGGGGCAGAACTATGGCTACACCTTC
.	TRBV12-5	TRBJ1-6	few	CASGFPFSGTDNSPLHF	TGTGCTAGTGGTTTTCCTTTCTCCGGGACGGATAATTCACCCCTCCACTTT
.	TRBV5-1	TRBJ1-5	few	CASSLVPGYDNQPQHF	TGCGCCAGCAGCTTGGTTCCTGGGTACGACAATCAGCCCCAGCATTTT
.	TRBV29-1	TRBJ2-1	few	CSVGEKQDNEQFF	TGCAGCGTTGGGGAAAAACAGGACAATGAGCAGTTCTTC
TRBD1	TRBV6-2/TRBV6-3	TRBJ2-7	.	CASSPGQGAYNEQYF	TGTGCCAGCAGTCCGGGACAGGGGGCCTACAATGAGCAGTACTTC
TRBD2	TRBV2	TRBJ2-7	many	CASTDTFSGSYEQYF	TGTGCCAGCACTGACACCTTTAGCGGGAGTTACGAGCAGTACTTC
TRBD2	TRBV11-3	TRBJ2-3	few	CASSLETSGSMYF	TGTGCCAGCAGCTTAGAGACTAGCGGGAGTATGTATTTT
TRBD1	TRBV28	TRBJ1-5	many	CASSPSQGANQPQHF	TGTGCCAGCAGTCCAAGTCAGGGGGCGAACCAGCCCCAGCATTTT
.	TRBV4-1	TRBJ2-1	once	CASSQVRARVLANEQFF	TGCGCCAGCAGCCAAGTTCGAGCGAGAGTATTGGCAAATGAGCAGTTCTTC
.	TRBV10-3	TRBJ1-2	few	CAISENRGADGYTF	TGTGCCATCAGTGAGAATCGGGGGGCAGATGGCTACACCTTC
.	TRBV2	TRBJ2-5	many	CASGEGDGQETQYF	TGTGCCAGTGGAGAGGGGGACGGGCAAGAGACCCAGTACTTC
.	TRBV20-1	TRBJ1-1	many	CSAPIREGMNTEAFF	TGCAGTGCACCGATCAGGGAGGGCATGAACACTGAAGCTTTCTTT
.	TRBV20-1	TRBJ2-7	few	CSARQTEGVLYEQYF	TGCAGTGCTAGGCAAACGGAGGGGGTCCTATACGAGCAGTACTTC
.	TRBV7-9	TRBJ2-5	few	CASSSGLETQYF	TGTGCCAGCAGCTCAGGGTTGGAGACCCAGTACTTC
.	TRBV13	TRBJ2-7	many	CASSFGPYEQYF	TGTGCCAGCAGCTTCGGGCCTTACGAGCAGTACTTC
.	TRBV30	TRBJ2-2	.	CAWSVQTGETGELFF	TGTGCCTGGAGTGTACAAACGGGAGAAACCGGGGAGCTGTTTTTT
.	TRBV11-2	TRBJ1-2	many	CASSPDRFYGYTF	TGTGCCAGCAGCCCAGACAGGTTCTATGGCTACACCTTC
.	TRBV6-1	TRBJ1-1	few	CASSLTGYTEAFF	TGTGCCAGCTCCTTAACAGGTTACACTGAAGCTTTCTTT
.	TRBV12-3/TRBV12-4	TRBJ2-5	.	CASSLSGQNPPTLIEILQETQYF	TGTGCCAGCAGTTTGAGTGGGCAAAATCCTCCTACCCTTATTGAAATCCTACAAGAGACCCAGTACTTC
TRBD1	TRBV20-1	TRBJ1-4	.	CSARDRMDRAVEKLFF	TGCAGTGCTAGAGACCGAATGGACAGGGCTGTTGAAAAACTGTTTTTT
.	TRBV12-5	TRBJ1-2	many	CASGLDGYYGYTF	TGTGCTAGTGGTTTGGACGGCTACTATGGCTACACCTTC
.	TRBV19	TRBJ2-7	many	CASSIGGEQYF	TGTGCCAGTAGTATAGGGGGAGAGCAGTACTTC
TRBD1	TRBV7-9	TRBJ1-1	many	CASSLGQGKSEAFF	TGTGCCAGCAGCCTCGGACAGGGGAAGTCTGAAGCTTTCTTT
.	TRBV28	TRBJ2-4	many	CASSRDGPDIQYF	TGTGCCAGCAGTCGCGATGGGCCGGACATTCAGTACTTC
TRBD2	TRBV10-2	TRBJ2-1	few	CASIPTSGGSRSYNEQFF	TGCGCCAGTATCCCGACTAGCGGGGGATCTCGCTCCTACAATGAGCAGTTCTTC
TRBD2	TRBV20-1	TRBJ2-7	once	CSASSGLAGLGEQYF	TGCAGTGCTAGCTCGGGACTAGCGGGGCTGGGCGAGCAGTACTTC
.	TRBV9	TRBJ2-3	.	CASSVALVGETDTQYF	TGTGCCAGCAGCGTAGCTCTCGTGGGAGAAACAGATACGCAGTATTTT
.	TRBV7-2	TRBJ1-2	.	CASSTRTALDGYTF	TGTGCCAGCAGCACCCGGACAGCCCTCGATGGCTACACCTTC